This entry describes one T cell receptor beta chain. The protocol was immunoSEQ multiplex PCR, while the TCRdb copy is restricted to in-frame clones and leaves out a portion. The sample holds about 2,100 clones, 25% to 35% seen once. This sample stems from a study of T cells in localized non-small cell lung cancer. Germline assignment: CDR1 SQVTM and CDR2 ANQGSEA. The CDR3 consists of 15 residues. V trimming: 6 bases; J trimming: 5 bases; junction bases outside the gene matches: 14. This receptor was obtained from a male donor aged 60 or over with stage III lung adenocarcinoma. This sample comprised lung tumor tissue, obtained before any cancer treatment. The genes are TRBV29-1 and TRBJ2-5; the match to TRBD1 covers 8 bases. The CDR3 is CSVPRQGTFRETQYF. In DNA form, the CDR3 reads TGCAGCGTGCCTCGACAGGGGACTTTCAGGGAGACCCAGTACTTC.